These 20 T cell receptor beta chains were sequenced from one sample in a study of shared clonotypes between healthy human individuals. TCRdb's copy holds only in-frame clones and misses some; the assay was immunoSEQ multiplex PCR. Here the sample spans a few million clones, more than 80% being singletons. Sequencing input: naive CD4+ T cells sorted from blood. The subset is: CD45RA+ positively selected. Receptors were obtained from a young man in good health.

Concerning this clone itself: This sample also contains other DNA sequences that code for the same CDR3. The genes are TRBV4-3 and TRBJ2-7; maybe TRBD2 (6 bases). In germline, CDR1 is LGHNA, CDR2 YSLEER. There are 13 residues in the CDR3. The V gene lost 0 bases and the J gene lost 4 bases, with 7 bases spanning the gap. The CDR3 bases are TGCGCCAGCAGCCAAGAAGCGGGTTACGAGCAGTACTTC. Protein sequence: CASSQEAGYEQYF.

The genes are TRBV7-6 and TRBJ2-5, with 8 bases identical to TRBD2. The CDR3 spans 16 residues. V shed 3 bases, J shed 5 bases, and the junction held 11 bases outside the gene matches. Germline assignment: CDR1 SGHVS and CDR2 FNYEAQ. The CDR3: CASSLYSAGGGETQYF. The CDR3 nucleotides are TGTGCCAGCAGCTTGTATTCGGCGGGAGGAGGGGAGACCCAGTACTTC.

The V gene is TRBV27, the J gene TRBJ2-5; the match to TRBD2 covers 7 bases. The length of the CDR3 is 18 residues. Trimming removed 2 bases from V and 2 bases from J; junction bases left unmatched: 14. Germline V gene data show CDR1 as MNHEY and CDR2 as SMNVEV (reference sequence). The CDR3 DNA sequence: TGTGCCAGCAGTTTAGGGGCAAGTCCGCTAGCGGAACAAGAGACCCAGTACTTC. Protein: CASSLGASPLAEQETQYF.

For this clone: Other nucleotide sequences from this sample produce the same CDR3. The chain couples TRBV30 to TRBJ2-7; possibly TRBD2 for D (5 bases). CDR3 size: 11 residues. Trimming pared 1 base from V and 5 bases from J, leaving 6 bases between. Germline CDR1 and CDR2: GTSNPN and SVGIG (reference sequence). As DNA, the CDR3 is TGTGCCTGGAGTGCGAGGGACGAGCAGTACTTC. Its translation: CAWSARDEQYF.

This chain links TRBV19 with TRBJ1-1; D uncertain. The germline gives CDR1 LNHDA, CDR2 SQIVND (reference sequence). The CDR3 spans 14 residues. V was trimmed by 4 bases and J by 1 base, leaving 10 bases between them. The CDR3, as DNA: TGTGCCAGTAGTAACCGTGAAGGGAACACTGAAGCTTTCTTT. Translated: CASSNREGNTEAFF.

As for this clone: The same CDR3 can be traced to other DNA sequences in this sample. This chain joins TRBV6-1 and TRBJ1-3; 7 bases agree with TRBD1. The V gene's germline CDR1 is MNHNS and CDR2 SASEGT. With V trimmed by 0 bases and J by 3 bases, 2 bases remained unmatched. There are 15 residues in the CDR3. This chain's CDR3 is CASSEAGGSGNTIYF. CDR3 coding DNA: TGTGCCAGCAGTGAAGCAGGGGGCAGTGGAAACACCATATATTTT.

The chain combines TRBV15 with TRBJ2-7; TRBD1 matches 9 bases. Germline CDR1 LNHNV, CDR2 YYDKDF (reference sequence). CDR3 size: 14 residues. The V and J ends lost 4 bases and 3 bases, in that order; junction bases with no gene match: 4. The CDR3 spells CATSTRDRVYEQYF. CDR3 coding DNA: TGTGCCACCAGCACTAGGGACAGGGTCTACGAGCAGTACTTC. Together with reference TRBV15 and TRBJ2-7, the CDR3 gives the full variable domain: DAMVIQNPRYQVTQFGKPVTLSCSQTLNHNVMYWYQQKSSQAPKLLFHYYDKDFNNEADTPDNFQSRRPNTSFCFLDIRSPGLGDTAMYLCATSTRDRVYEQYFGPGTRLTVT.

The chain joins TRBV27 to TRBJ2-7; D gene ambiguous. With 2 bases removed from V and 4 bases from J, the gap between germline ends came to 9 bases. In germline, CDR1 is MNHEY, CDR2 SMNVEV (reference sequence). This CDR3 comprises 13 residues. The CDR3 DNA reads TGTGCCAGCAGTTTAGTTACCCAATACGAGCAGTACTTC. It yields the protein CASSLVTQYEQYF.

V is TRBV30 and J is TRBJ2-5; 13 bases fit TRBD2. TRBJ2-7 matches the DNA end more closely, so the J call is doubtful. Germline CDR1 is GTSNPN and CDR2 is SVGIG (reference sequence). This CDR3 comprises 16 residues. This chain's CDR3 is CAWSPGLAGATYEQYF. The CDR3 nucleotides are TGTGCCTGGAGTCCCGGACTAGCGGGAGCCACCTACGAGCAGTACTTC.

The genes are TRBV9 and TRBJ2-7, with D perhaps TRBD1 (5 bases). V gave up 4 bases and J gave up 0 bases, with 14 bases separating them. The CDR3 consists of 15 residues. In germline, CDR1 is SGDLS, CDR2 YYNGEE. DNA for the CDR3: TGTGCCAGCAGCCCGAACGTAGGGGTCTCCTACGAGCAGTACTTC. Its translation is CASSPNVGVSYEQYF. Using reference TRBV9 and TRBJ2-7 for the parts outside the CDR3, the full variable domain is DSGVTQTPKHLITATGQRVTLRCSPRSGDLSVYWYQQSLDQGLQFLIQYYNGEERAKGNILERFSAQQFPDLHSELNLSSLELGDSALYFCASSPNVGVSYEQYFGPGTRLTVT.

The V call is TRBV19, the J call TRBJ1-2, with 7 bases that match TRBD1. Per germline, CDR1 LNHDA and CDR2 SQIVND (reference sequence). This CDR3 contains 15 residues. The junction had 8 bases not matched to a gene; V was cut back by 4 bases and J by 3 bases. The CDR3 region has the DNA TGTGCCAGTAGTACCAAAGGGGACAGTTACTATGGCTACACCTTC. Amino acid sequence: CASSTKGDSYYGYTF.

The rearrangement links TRBV4-1 to TRBJ1-1, with TRBD1 as a possible D gene (5 bases). The CDR3 consists of 14 residues. Trimming left V 3 bases short and J 1 base short, with 9 bases between. Germline V CDR1 and CDR2: MGHRA, YSYEKL. CDR3 DNA sequence: TGCGCCAGCAGCCACCCAGACAGGAACACTGAAGCTTTCTTT. It encodes CASSHPDRNTEAFF.

The gene calls are TRBV11-2 and TRBJ2-5; tentative D call: TRBD2 (5 bases). Germline-derived CDR1 and CDR2 are SGHAT and FQNNGV. The CDR3 has 16 amino acids. V lost 5 bases to trimming and J lost 7 bases, with 23 bases between them. CDR3 residues: CASSPKTGSIVGTQYF. The CDR3 DNA follows: TGTGCCAGCAGCCCGAAGACGGGGTCCATTGTGGGGACCCAGTACTTC. The full variable domain, completed using reference TRBV11-2 and TRBJ2-5, is EAGVAQSPRYKIIEKRQSVAFWCNPISGHATLYWYQQILGQGPKLLIQFQNNGVVDDSQLPKDRFSAERLKGVDSTLKIQPAKLEDSAVYLCASSPKTGSIVGTQYFGPGTRLLVL.

On this clone itself: Different DNA sequences within this sample yield the same CDR3. The V and J genes are TRBV18 and TRBJ2-5; no definite D call. Germline CDR1 and CDR2: KGHSH and LQKENI. This CDR3 has 13 amino acids. V was trimmed by 2 bases and J by 2 bases, leaving 6 bases between them. The CDR3: CASSPSVQETQYF. Here the CDR3 DNA reads TGTGCCAGCTCACCAAGTGTACAAGAGACCCAGTACTTC.

The chain has TRBV5-5 and TRBJ1-1, with 8 positions matching TRBD1. Germline V gene sequence: CDR1 SGHKS, CDR2 YYEKEE (reference sequence). V was pared by 3 bases and J by 5 bases, with 6 bases of the junction left unmatched. The CDR3 has 14 amino acids. CDR3 sequence reads: CASSSVTGGTEAFF. As DNA, the CDR3 is TGTGCCAGCAGCTCGGTAACAGGGGGAACTGAAGCTTTCTTT.

The V call is TRBV5-1, the J call TRBJ2-3; D uncertain. The CDR3 has 14 amino acids. Trimming left V 1 base short and J 4 bases short, with 10 bases between. The germline V gene has CDR1 SGHRS and CDR2 YFSETQ. CDR3 DNA sequence: TGCGCCAGCAGCTTGTCAGGCACAGCAGATACGCAGTATTTT. This sequence encodes CASSLSGTADTQYF.

CDR3 DNA sequence: TGCAGTGCTAGAGCTCTAAAGGGCTACACCTTC. Its protein product is CSARALKGYTF. The genes are TRBV20-1 and TRBJ1-2; D not resolved. The CDR3 has 11 residues. Germline CDR1 is DFQATT and CDR2 is SNEGSKA (reference sequence). Trimming took 1 base from V and 8 from J, leaving 8 bases between them.

The chain is built from TRBV5-4 and TRBJ2-4, with a weak D call TRBD1 (6 bases). V was clipped by 4 bases and J by 5 bases, with 16 bases between them. Germline CDR1 is SGHNT and CDR2 is YYREEE (reference sequence). The CDR3 length is 15 residues. The CDR3 sequence is CASSPTGSGENIQYF. DNA of the CDR3: TGTGCCAGCAGCCCTACAGGGTCTGGGGAAAACATTCAGTACTTC.

V usage is TRBV2 and J usage is TRBJ2-7, with 8 bases matching TRBD1. Germline CDR1 SNHLY, CDR2 FYNNEI. The V segment lost 4 bases and the J segment 4 bases; nucleotides outside the gene matches: 6. CDR3 length: 14 residues. CDR3 sequence (DNA): TGTGCCAGCAGTGTGGACAGGGTAACATACGAGCAGTACTTC. Its protein product is CASSVDRVTYEQYF.

The chain links TRBV9 to TRBJ2-2, with unresolved D. The V end lost 1 base, the J end lost 7 bases, and 14 bases lay between the germline ends. The CDR3 consists of 15 residues. The germline CDR1 and CDR2 sequences are SGDLS and YYNGEE. The CDR3 here is CASSVFWASNGELFF. Written as DNA, the CDR3 is TGTGCCAGCAGCGTATTTTGGGCGTCTAACGGGGAGCTGTTTTTT.